The present entry profiles one T cell receptor beta chain with its context. The antigen is undetermined. The same CDR3 is also encoded by other DNA sequences in this sample. These data originate in a study of cytomegalovirus exposure and HLA in healthy donors. Study-wide points: Several of the most significant clusters appeared, in a later analysis, to be linked to common viral pathogens.

The CDR3 length is 13 residues. CDR1 SQVTM and CDR2 ANQGSEA come from the germline V gene. V was pared by 4 bases and J by 4 bases, with 3 bases of the junction left unmatched. Primers included in the PCR were 60 Vbeta and 13 Jbeta primers. Assay used: immunoSEQ multiplex PCR; TCRdb lists only in-frame clones, some missing. This sample has 60,000 to 90,000 clones, with roughly 67% found just once. J is TRBJ2-1 and V is TRBV29-1; 8 positions match TRBD1. The sequenced material came from PBMCs. The source is a man in his forties in good health and CMV-seropositive. CDR3 in amino acids: CSVGTGGYNEQFF. The DNA for the CDR3 is TGCAGCGTTGGAACAGGGGGTTACAATGAGCAGTTCTTC.